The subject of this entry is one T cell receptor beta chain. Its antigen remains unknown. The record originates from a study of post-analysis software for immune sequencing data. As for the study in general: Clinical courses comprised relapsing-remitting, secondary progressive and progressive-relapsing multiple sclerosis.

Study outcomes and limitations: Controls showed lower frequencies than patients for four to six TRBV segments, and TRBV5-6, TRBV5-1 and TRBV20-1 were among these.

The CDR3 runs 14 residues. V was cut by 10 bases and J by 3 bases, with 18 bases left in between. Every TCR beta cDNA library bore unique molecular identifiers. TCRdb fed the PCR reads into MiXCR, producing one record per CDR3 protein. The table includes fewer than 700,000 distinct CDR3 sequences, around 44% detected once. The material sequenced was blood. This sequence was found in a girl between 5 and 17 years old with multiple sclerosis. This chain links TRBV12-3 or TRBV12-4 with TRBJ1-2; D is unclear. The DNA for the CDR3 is TGTGCCACCCAAAGGACCTCGCCAGACTATGGCTACACCTTC. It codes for CATQRTSPDYGYTF.